The next 7 T cell receptor beta chains were all read from a single sample in a study of blood T cell repertoires in COVID-19. Only in-frame clones appear in the TCRdb table, and some are missing; sequencing was by immunoSEQ multiplex PCR. The table shows about 240,000 clones, with about 90% occurring only once. The specimen sequenced was PBMCs or T cells enriched from blood (not recorded which). The receptor source for this set is a woman in her 40s with acute COVID-19.

The chain employs TRBV9 and TRBJ2-1; D gene uncertain. V lost 4 bases and J 1 base, leaving 12 bases between the germline ends. There are 15 residues in the CDR3. Germline lookup yields CDR1 SGDLS and CDR2 YYNGEE. The CDR3 sequence is CASSLTLESYNEQFF. CDR3 DNA sequence: TGTGCCAGCAGCCTGACTTTGGAGTCCTACAATGAGCAGTTCTTC.

The chain has TRBV5-5 and TRBJ2-7; D might be TRBD1 (6 bases). The CDR3 extends over 13 amino acids. The ends were cut back, 4 bases at V and 3 bases at J, with 11 bases in the middle. Germline CDR1 and CDR2: SGHKS and YYEKEE (reference sequence). CDR3 nucleotides: TGTGCCAGCAGCCGGGGACAAGACTACGAGCAGTACTTC. This codes for CASSRGQDYEQYF.

V and J are TRBV29-1 and TRBJ2-3; tentative D call: TRBD2 (6 bases). Trimming cost V 2 bases and J 0 bases, with 15 bases left between them. Germline V gives CDR1 SQVTM, CDR2 ANQGSEA. CDR3 size: 16 residues. The CDR3 nucleotides read TGCAGCGTTGAATTTAGCGGAAGAACTAGCACAGATACGCAGTATTTT. Its protein is CSVEFSGRTSTDTQYF.

The rearrangement links TRBV12-3 or TRBV12-4 to TRBJ2-1; D ambiguous. Trimming removed 2 bases at V and 8 bases at J, with 4 bases between. The CDR3 runs to 11 residues. The CDR3 bases are TGTGCCAGCAGTTTAAGCCATGAGCAGTTCTTC. Translating gives CASSLSHEQFF.

J is TRBJ1-1 and V is TRBV28; weak D call: TRBD1 (5 bases). V was pared by 8 bases and J by 0 bases, with 16 bases between. CDR1 is MDHEN, CDR2 SYDVKM, per germline. The CDR3 loop spans 15 amino acids. The CDR3 DNA follows: TGTGCCAGCGTCAGTCCAGGGAGGTTGAACACTGAAGCTTTCTTT. It yields the protein CASVSPGRLNTEAFF.

Concerning this clone: Distinct nucleotide sequences in the sample also encode this CDR3. This chain connects TRBV12-3 or TRBV12-4 to TRBJ1-1; D unclear. The V end was cut by 7 bases, the J end by 3 bases, with 6 bases between. The CDR3 loop spans 11 amino acids. CDR3 residues: CASTPDTEAFF. Here the CDR3 DNA reads TGTGCCAGCACTCCGGACACTGAAGCTTTCTTT.

The J gene is TRBJ1-2, the V gene TRBV27; maybe TRBD1 (5 bases). Trimming stripped 6 bases from V and 4 bases from J, with 12 bases between. This CDR3 has 13 residues. CDR1 and CDR2 from the germline V gene are MNHEY and SMNVEV (reference sequence). The CDR3: CASSSRQFYGYTF. The CDR3 bases are TGTGCCAGCAGCTCCAGACAGTTCTATGGCTACACCTTC.